The TCR beta chain under discussion was sequenced for a study of read filtering for tumor transcriptome and immune sequencing. Overall study: Whole-transcriptome libraries were prepared after DNase treatment. General study results and limits: Correlation between methods rose after single-read clonotypes were removed.

At the time of active disease, bone marrow was collected from every patient. This clonotype was seen many times. What it binds is not known. The library was built from approximately 400 ng RNA with molecular barcoded adaptors for alpha/delta and beta/gamma chains. TCRdb ran MiXCR on the reads and lists one entry per CDR3 protein. The table records about 39,000 distinct CDR3 sequences, around 15% of them present only once. Unmatched junction bases numbered 6, after V lost 6 bases and J lost 4 bases. CDR3 length: 14 residues. The sequence was obtained from a donor aged 40 or older with multiple myeloma. Sequenced sample: a population of CD138-negative cells sorted from bone marrow. This chain connects TRBV12-3 or TRBV12-4 to TRBJ1-2, with 9 bases fitting TRBD1. The CDR3 DNA reads TGTGCCAGCAGCGAGGGACAGGGCCGCTATGGCTACACCTTC. Residues: CASSEGQGRYGYTF.